One sample yielded the 25 T cell receptor beta chains listed below, sequenced in a study of blood T cell repertoires in COVID-19. TCRdb's copy holds only in-frame clones and misses some; the assay was immunoSEQ multiplex PCR. The table lists roughly 29,000 clones, more than 70% of them singletons, with approximately 3.4% in the top ten. The sequenced sample consisted of peripheral blood. Receptor source: a human donor in a cohort sampled during active COVID-19.

The J gene is TRBJ2-3, the V gene TRBV4-2; 9 positions match TRBD2. The CDR3 totals 17 residues. J was trimmed by 2 bases and V by 0 bases; bases with no gene match: 6. Germline V gene sequence: CDR1 LGHNA, CDR2 YNFKEQ. The CDR3: CASSQDPASGVTDTQYF. CDR3 bases: TGTGCCAGCAGCCAAGATCCGGCTAGCGGGGTCACAGATACGCAGTATTTT.

A few counts support this clone. The genes are TRBV9 and TRBJ2-7; possibly TRBD2 for D (7 bases). The CDR3 length is 15 residues. Trimming removed 0 bases from V and 7 bases from J, with 17 bases in between. Germline CDR1 is SGDLS and CDR2 is YYNGEE. The CDR3 spells CASSVVGGGAQEQYF. The CDR3 bases are TGTGCCAGCAGCGTAGTAGGGGGAGGGGCCCAGGAGCAGTACTTC.

The CDR3 sequence is CASSSTGGLYEQYF. In nucleotides, the CDR3 is TGTGCCAGCAGCTCGACAGGGGGCCTCTACGAGCAGTACTTC. The V gene is TRBV5-6, the J gene TRBJ2-7; the match to TRBD1 covers 10 bases. The V segment lost 3 bases and the J segment 3 bases; nucleotides outside the gene matches: 3. Germline V gene sequence: CDR1 SGHDT, CDR2 YYEEEE. The CDR3 is 14 residues long.

The genes are TRBV21-1 and TRBJ2-1; the table names TRBD1, a call not compared with the DNA. TRBV21-1 counts as a pseudogene. This CDR3 comprises 16 residues. CDR3 nucleotide sequence: TGTGCCAGCAGCAAAGTGGCAGGCCTCTCCTACAATGAGCAGTTCTTC. It yields the protein CASSKVAGLSYNEQFF.

The V call is TRBV27, the J call TRBJ1-1; 7 positions match TRBD1. The V gene's germline CDR1 is MNHEY and CDR2 SMNVEV (reference sequence). The CDR3 is made up of 16 amino acids. The V and J ends lost 6 bases and 5 bases, in that order; junction bases with no gene match: 15. CDR3 sequence: CASSYGTVRPGTEAFF. The DNA for the CDR3 is TGTGCCAGCAGCTACGGGACAGTCCGACCCGGGACTGAAGCTTTCTTT.

The chain has TRBV30 and TRBJ1-3; D gene ambiguous. V gave up 6 bases and J gave up 8 bases, with 17 bases separating them. The CDR3 consists of 13 residues. Germline loops: CDR1 GTSNPN, CDR2 SVGIG (reference sequence). CDR3 in DNA: TGTGCCTGTGGACGGACTACGCGGGACACCATATATTTT. Its protein product is CACGRTTRDTIYF.

This chain links TRBV11-3 with TRBJ2-3; D not resolved. The length of the CDR3 is 12 residues. V lost 1 base to trimming and J lost 5 bases, with 4 bases between them. Germline assignment: CDR1 SGHNT and CDR2 YENEEA. CDR3 nucleotides: TGTGCCAGCAGCTTAGCGGGAGATACGCAGTATTTT. This translates into CASSLAGDTQYF.

The chain has TRBV11-2 and TRBJ1-6; 7 bases map to TRBD1. The CDR3 runs 14 residues. Unmatched junction bases numbered 4, after V lost 5 bases and J lost 6 bases. The V gene's germline CDR1 is SGHAT and CDR2 FQNNGV. The chain's CDR3 is CASSPDRLNSPLHF. DNA for the CDR3: TGTGCCAGCAGCCCGGACAGGCTTAATTCACCCCTCCACTTT. Based on the CDR3 plus reference TRBV11-2 and TRBJ1-6, the full variable domain is EAGVAQSPRYKIIEKRQSVAFWCNPISGHATLYWYQQILGQGPKLLIQFQNNGVVDDSQLPKDRFSAERLKGVDSTLKIQPAKLEDSAVYLCASSPDRLNSPLHFGNGTRLTVT.

The chain employs TRBV6-4 and TRBJ2-3; the D gene is possibly TRBD1 (6 bases). Germline loops: CDR1 MRHNA, CDR2 SNTAGT. Trimming took 6 bases from V and 2 from J, leaving 12 bases between them. This CDR3 region has 14 residues. This chain's CDR3 is CASRQGSYTDTQYF. The CDR3 nucleotides are TGTGCCAGCAGACAGGGTTCATACACAGATACGCAGTATTTT.

The V and J genes are TRBV4-1 and TRBJ2-5, with D maybe TRBD1 (6 bases). Germline V gives CDR1 MGHRA, CDR2 YSYEKL. V shed 4 bases and J shed 3 bases, with 18 bases lying between them. The CDR3 has 16 amino acids. CDR3 residues: CASSRLLQGPKETQYF. Here the CDR3 DNA reads TGCGCCAGCAGCCGATTACTACAGGGTCCTAAAGAGACCCAGTACTTC.

This clone was detected only once. The CDR3: CASSWGGGEAFF. CDR3 DNA: TGTGCCAGCAGCTGGGGGGGCGGTGAAGCTTTCTTT. The chain couples TRBV5-4 to TRBJ1-1, with D perhaps matching TRBD1 (6 bases). The CDR3 contains 12 residues. Trimming cost V 3 bases and J 7 bases, with 10 bases left between them. Germline CDR1 is SGHNT and CDR2 is YYREEE (reference sequence).

This clone appeared a single time. The chain recombines TRBV24-1 with TRBJ2-2, with D possibly being TRBD1 (6 bases). The CDR3 is 15 amino acids. Per the germline V gene, CDR1 is KGHDR and CDR2 is SFDVKD. Trimming pared 5 bases from V and 5 bases from J, leaving 14 bases between. DNA of the CDR3: TGTGCCACCAGTGGGGGATTGGGGGCTACCGGGGAGCTGTTTTTT. It is translated as CATSGGLGATGELFF.

The chain employs TRBV6-1 and TRBJ1-2; 8 nucleotides agree with TRBD1. CDR3 length: 15 residues. V lost 2 bases and J lost 9; bases outside the gene matches: 11. Germline CDR1 reads MNHNS; CDR2 reads SASEGT. CDR3 nucleotide sequence: TGTGCCAGCAGTGAATTTGAGGACAGGGTTAGTAGCTACACCTTC. This gives the protein CASSEFEDRVSSYTF.

This clone was found once. The rearrangement links TRBV29-1 to TRBJ1-2; 7 positions match TRBD1. With V trimmed by 7 bases and J by 7 bases, 12 bases remained unmatched. The CDR3 is 13 amino acids. Germline V gives CDR1 SQVTM, CDR2 ANQGSEA. This CDR3 is CSGQGSISGGYTF. CDR3 nucleotides: TGCAGCGGACAGGGTTCGATTTCGGGTGGCTACACCTTC.

This CDR3 is CASSLGGPGVDTQYF. CDR3 DNA sequence: TGTGCCAGCAGCTTAGGGGGGCCAGGGGTAGATACGCAGTATTTT. The gene calls are TRBV11-3 and TRBJ2-3, with D possibly matching TRBD1 (6 bases). CDR1 SGHNT and CDR2 YENEEA come from the germline V gene. The V end lost 1 base, the J end lost 5 bases, and 13 bases lay between the germline ends. The CDR3 sequence is 15 residues long.

The chain links TRBV20-1 to TRBJ1-2; D unclear. The ends were cut back, 3 bases at V and 6 bases at J, with 11 bases in the middle. Per the germline V gene, CDR1 is DFQATT and CDR2 is SNEGSKA (reference sequence). There are 12 residues in the CDR3. The CDR3 loop is CSASFGVDGYTF. Written as DNA, the CDR3 is TGCAGTGCTAGTTTCGGAGTCGATGGCTACACCTTC.

The genes are TRBV7-9 and TRBJ1-5; D possibly corresponds to TRBD1 (6 bases). This CDR3 contains 13 residues. The V gene's germline CDR1 is SEHNR and CDR2 FQNEAQ (reference sequence). Between the trimmed V and J ends, which lost 6 bases and 4 bases, there was a span of 10 bases. CDR3 nucleotides: TGTGCCAGCAGAAAAACAGGGAATCAGCCCCAGCATTTT. Its protein product is CASRKTGNQPQHF.

About this clone: Relative to the germline gene, one junction end is altered; a read error may explain this. V gene TRBV6-5 combines with J gene TRBJ2-7; 14 positions agree with TRBD2. This CDR3 is 15 amino acids long. From germline, CDR1 is MNHEY and CDR2 SVGAGI. Here the CDR3 reads CPQAGGLAGDYEQYF. CDR3 nucleotide sequence: TGCCCCCAGGCGGGGGGACTAGCGGGGGATTACGAGCAGTACTTC.

CDR3: CASRGGGRANTGELFF. DNA of the CDR3: TGTGCCAGCAGGGGTGGGGGCAGGGCGAACACCGGGGAGCTGTTTTTT. This chain links TRBV5-4 with TRBJ2-2, with D possibly being TRBD1 (6 bases). The V end lost 5 bases, the J end lost 0 bases, and 14 bases lay between the germline ends. Germline CDR1 reads SGHNT; CDR2 reads YYREEE (reference sequence). The CDR3 spans 16 residues.

The rearrangement joins TRBV15 to TRBJ2-7, with D tentatively TRBD2 (5 bases). The CDR3 runs 13 residues. Germline CDR1 LNHNV, CDR2 YYDKDF (reference sequence). Trimming cost V 6 bases and J 2 bases, with 11 bases left between them. The CDR3 spells CATSQADTYEQYF. The CDR3 bases are TGTGCCACCAGTCAAGCGGATACCTACGAGCAGTACTTC.

The rearrangement uses TRBV19 and TRBJ2-1, with D possibly being TRBD1 (5 bases). Trimming left V 11 bases short and J 0 bases short, with 14 bases between. This CDR3 has 14 amino acids. CDR1 is LNHDA and CDR2 is SQIVND in the germline V gene (reference sequence). Here the CDR3 reads CAAQQDSSYNEQFF. The DNA for the CDR3 is TGTGCCGCCCAACAGGATAGCTCCTACAATGAGCAGTTCTTC.

By sample share, this clone is medium-sized. V usage is TRBV2 and J usage is TRBJ2-7; 9 bases line up with TRBD1. Germline V CDR1 and CDR2: SNHLY, FYNNEI. The ends lost 5 bases at V and 0 bases at J; junction bases unmatched: 8. CDR3 length equals 16 residues. The CDR3 protein is CASSSPGDRDSYEQYF. For the CDR3, the DNA is TGTGCCAGCAGTTCCCCGGGGGACAGGGACTCCTACGAGCAGTACTTC.

The V and J genes are TRBV11-2 and TRBJ2-1; 8 bases are shared with TRBD2. This CDR3 region has 15 residues. Germline V CDR1 and CDR2: SGHAT, FQNNGV. V shed 5 bases, J shed 6 bases, and the junction held 9 bases outside the gene matches. CDR3 sequence reads: CASSPRGGYGNEQFF. As DNA, the CDR3 is TGTGCCAGCAGCCCGCGCGGGGGGTATGGCAATGAGCAGTTCTTC.

This rearrangement joins TRBV5-6 to TRBJ1-1, with D hard to call. Germline values: CDR1 SGHDT, CDR2 YYEEEE. The CDR3 consists of 13 residues. The V end was cut by 2 bases, the J end by 7 bases, with 12 bases between. The CDR3 sequence is CASSFRVYDEAFF. The CDR3, as DNA: TGTGCCAGCAGCTTTCGAGTGTACGATGAAGCTTTCTTT.

V and J are TRBV23-1 and TRBJ2-4; tentatively, D is TRBD1 (6 bases). TRBV23-1 falls under the ORF class, with uncertain function. The CDR3 is 17 residues long. V lost 0 bases, J lost 0 bases, and 12 bases lay in between. The chain's CDR3 is CASSQSGHSLAKNIQYF. CDR3 nucleotide sequence: TGCGCCAGCAGTCAATCGGGACACTCCCTAGCCAAAAACATTCAGTACTTC.